The 20 T cell receptor beta chains below come from one sample, sequenced in a study of graft-versus-host responses after intestinal transplantation. Their antigens remain unidentified. The table came from immunoSEQ multiplex PCR; TCRdb's copy has only in-frame clones and leaves some out. The table has tens of thousands of clones, approximately 91% seen once; the top ten hold approximately 0.34%. Here the sequenced sample was unstimulated CD4+ T cells sorted from spleen or lymph node cells, taken before intestinal transplant. The receptors were sampled from a human donor who received an intestinal transplant.

This clone was observed once. The genes are TRBV6-5 and TRBJ1-6; 7 bases fit TRBD1. With V trimmed by 4 bases and J by 9 bases, 12 bases remained unmatched. CDR1 is MNHEY and CDR2 is SVGAGI in the germline V gene. CDR3 length: 16 amino acids. CDR3 loop: CASSSAQGRQRSPLHF. The CDR3 DNA sequence: TGTGCCAGCAGTTCCGCACAGGGGCGCCAACGTTCACCCCTCCACTTT.

This clone was seen a single time. The J gene is TRBJ2-2, the V gene TRBV7-8; 16 nucleotides align to TRBD2. V trimming: 4 bases; J trimming: 4 bases; junction bases outside the gene matches: 3. CDR3 length: 17 residues. Per the germline V gene, CDR1 is SGHVS and CDR2 is FQNEAQ. The CDR3 sequence is CASSSGLAGGSTGELFF. The CDR3 coding sequence is TGTGCCAGCAGCTCGGGACTAGCGGGAGGGAGCACCGGGGAGCTGTTTTTT.

The chain carries TRBV6-6 and TRBJ2-1; 9 nucleotides line up with TRBD1. V dropped 4 bases and J dropped 4; count of bases not matched to a gene: 5. Germline V gene sequence: CDR1 MNHNY, CDR2 SVGAGI (reference sequence). The CDR3 runs 15 residues. CDR3 sequence reads: CASSSRDRAYNEQFF. The CDR3 DNA reads TGTGCCAGCAGTTCCCGGGACAGGGCTTACAATGAGCAGTTCTTC.

This rearrangement joins TRBV18 to TRBJ2-7; D possibly corresponds to TRBD2 (6 bases). There are 13 residues in the CDR3. In germline, CDR1 is KGHSH, CDR2 LQKENI. V was shortened by 3 bases and J by 5 bases, with 11 bases between the two germline ends. This chain's CDR3 is CASSPVGGNEQYF. In DNA, the CDR3 is TGTGCCAGCTCACCCGTGGGAGGCAACGAGCAGTACTTC.

V gene TRBV5-4 combines with J gene TRBJ2-5; maybe TRBD1 (6 bases). The CDR3 has 13 residues. Trimming stripped 0 bases from V and 4 bases from J, with 7 bases between. Germline CDR1 SGHNT, CDR2 YYREEE (reference sequence). CDR3 DNA: TGTGCCAGCAGCTTGGACAGGGCAGAGACCCAGTACTTC. Its protein is CASSLDRAETQYF. Using reference TRBV5-4 and TRBJ2-5 for the parts outside the CDR3, the full variable domain is ETGVTQSPTHLIKTRGQQVTLRCSSQSGHNTVSWYQQALGQGPQFIFQYYREEENGRGNFPPRFSGLQFPNYSSELNVNALELDDSALYLCASSLDRAETQYFGPGTRLLVL.

The V and J genes are TRBV6-6 and TRBJ1-6; 7 bases agree with TRBD1. The ends lost 7 bases at V and 7 bases at J; junction bases unmatched: 7. Germline-derived CDR1 and CDR2 are MNHNY and SVGAGI (reference sequence). This CDR3 region has 14 residues. The DNA of the CDR3 is TGTGCCAGCACACCCCCAGGGGGGAATTCACCCCTCCACTTT. This sequence encodes CASTPPGGNSPLHF.

This clone was found a few times. V is TRBV4-1 and J is TRBJ1-3, with unresolved D. Germline V lookup: CDR1 MGHRA, CDR2 YSYEKL. The ends were cut back, 4 bases at V and 4 bases at J, with 8 bases in the middle. This CDR3 is built from 13 residues. Here the CDR3 DNA reads TGCGCCAGCAGCCCTATAGAGGGAAACACCATATATTTT. Encoded protein: CASSPIEGNTIYF.

This clone has only a few counts. V is TRBV5-6 and J is TRBJ2-5; a possible D gene is TRBD1 (6 bases). This CDR3 has 13 amino acids. Germline-derived CDR1 and CDR2 are SGHDT and YYEEEE. The V end was cut by 6 bases, the J end by 0 bases, with 9 bases between. The CDR3 sequence is CASTHRDQETQYF. The DNA of the CDR3 is TGTGCCAGCACACACAGGGACCAAGAGACCCAGTACTTC. Complete variable domain (other parts from reference TRBV5-6 and TRBJ2-5): DAGVTQSPTHLIKTRGQQVTLRCSPKSGHDTVSWYQQALGQGPQFIFQYYEEEERQRGNFPDRFSGHQFPNYSSELNVNALLLGDSALYLCASTHRDQETQYFGPGTRLLVL.

The V gene is TRBV2, the J gene TRBJ2-2, with a tentative D call TRBD1 (5 bases). The V gene lost 7 bases and the J gene lost 1 base, with 10 bases spanning the gap. Germline V lookup: CDR1 SNHLY, CDR2 FYNNEI. The length of the CDR3 is 14 residues. CDR3 bases: TGTGCCAGCATAGGGGCGTTGAACACCGGGGAGCTGTTTTTT. It translates to CASIGALNTGELFF.

The V and J genes are TRBV28 and TRBJ1-5, with 7 bases matching TRBD1. V lost 2 bases, J lost 7 bases, and 5 bases stayed unmatched. CDR1 is MDHEN, CDR2 SYDVKM, per germline. This CDR3 has 14 residues. The CDR3 nucleotides read TGTGCCAGCAGTTTAGGAGGGGGCGGACAGCCCCAGCATTTT. This sequence encodes CASSLGGGGQPQHF. The variable domain in full, completed from reference TRBV28 and TRBJ1-5, reads DVKVTQSSRYLVKRTGEKVFLECVQDMDHENMFWYRQDPGLGLRLIYFSYDVKMKEKGDIPEGYSVSREKKERFSLILESASTNQTSMYLCASSLGGGGQPQHFGDGTRLSIL.

J is TRBJ2-5 and V is TRBV27; weak D call: TRBD1 (6 bases). Trimming removed 6 bases at V and 5 bases at J, with 19 bases between. Looked up from germline, CDR1 is MNHEY and CDR2 is SMNVEV (reference sequence). The length of the CDR3 is 15 residues. In nucleotides, the CDR3 is TGTGCCAGCAGCCTAGGGGGTCTCCGTGGGGAGACCCAGTACTTC. Residues: CASSLGGLRGETQYF.

This clone has just one count. The V and J genes are TRBV15 and TRBJ1-4; the match to TRBD1 covers 10 bases. CDR3 size: 16 residues. The J segment lost 5 bases and the V segment lost 4 bases, leaving 7 bases of the junction unmatched. In germline, CDR1 is LNHNV, CDR2 YYDKDF (reference sequence). The chain's CDR3 is CATSTRQGAVNEKLFF. CDR3 DNA sequence: TGTGCCACCAGCACTAGACAGGGGGCGGTGAATGAAAAACTGTTTTTT. Drawing the rest from reference TRBV15 and TRBJ1-4, the complete variable domain is DAMVIQNPRYQVTQFGKPVTLSCSQTLNHNVMYWYQQKSSQAPKLLFHYYDKDFNNEADTPDNFQSRRPNTSFCFLDIRSPGLGDTAMYLCATSTRQGAVNEKLFFGSGTQLSVL.

The chain has TRBV6-5 and TRBJ1-6; tentative D call: TRBD1 (6 bases). The ends were cut back, 8 bases at V and 2 bases at J, with 10 bases in the middle. Germline lookup yields CDR1 MNHEY and CDR2 SVGAGI. This CDR3 contains 14 residues. The CDR3 here is CASWGPAYNSPLHF. The DNA of the CDR3 is TGTGCCAGCTGGGGGCCAGCCTATAATTCACCCCTCCACTTT.

J is TRBJ1-5 and V is TRBV11-3, with D maybe TRBD1 (5 bases). CDR3 length: 17 amino acids. Per the germline V gene, CDR1 is SGHNT and CDR2 is YENEEA. Trimming took 3 bases from V and 0 from J, leaving 15 bases between them. The CDR3 nucleotides are TGTGCCAGCAGCTTGACAGATTTTCTTCCTAGCAATCAGCCCCAGCATTTT. Amino acids: CASSLTDFLPSNQPQHF. Complete variable domain (other parts from reference TRBV11-3 and TRBJ1-5): EAGVVQSPRYKIIEKKQPVAFWCNPISGHNTLYWYLQNLGQGPELLIRYENEEAVDDSQLPKDRFSAERLKGVDSTLKIQPAELGDSAVYLCASSLTDFLPSNQPQHFGDGTRLSIL.

The gene calls are TRBV7-3 and TRBJ2-3; the match to TRBD2 covers 8 bases. J was trimmed by 4 bases and V by 5 bases; bases with no gene match: 8. CDR3 length: 15 residues. The V gene's germline CDR1 is SGHTA and CDR2 FQGTGA. The CDR3 sequence is CASSQSGSEADTQYF. In DNA, the CDR3 is TGTGCCAGCAGCCAAAGCGGGAGTGAGGCAGATACGCAGTATTTT.

Comment on this clone: This sample also contains other DNA sequences that code for the same CDR3. V gene TRBV10-3 combines with J gene TRBJ2-5, with 10 bases that match TRBD2. Germline CDR1 and CDR2: ENHRY and SYGVKD. Trimming removed 2 bases from V and 1 base from J; junction bases left unmatched: 1. CDR3 size: 15 residues. The CDR3 region is CAISEASGGQETQYF. The CDR3 bases are TGTGCCATCAGTGAGGCTAGCGGGGGCCAAGAGACCCAGTACTTC.

Many counts were recorded for this clone. The V call is TRBV27, the J call TRBJ2-7; 9 positions agree with TRBD1. The CDR3 has 14 amino acids. The trim removed 6 bases at V and 12 bases at J, leaving 15 bases unmatched. The V gene's germline CDR1 is MNHEY and CDR2 SMNVEV (reference sequence). CDR3 residues: CASSRGQGLPQVYF. The CDR3 region has the DNA TGTGCCAGCAGCCGGGGACAGGGTCTTCCCCAGGTGTACTTC.

The chain is built from TRBV10-3 and TRBJ1-1; D possibly corresponds to TRBD1 (6 bases). CDR3 length equals 15 residues. V shed 6 bases and J shed 0 bases, with 14 bases lying between them. Germline CDR1 and CDR2: ENHRY and SYGVKD. The CDR3 loop reads CAISTKQGMNTEAFF. In nucleotides, the CDR3 is TGTGCCATCAGCACAAAACAGGGAATGAACACTGAAGCTTTCTTT.

V gene TRBV27 combines with J gene TRBJ2-5; 8 nucleotides line up with TRBD1. V dropped 0 bases and J dropped 10; count of bases not matched to a gene: 1. This CDR3 comprises 12 residues. Germline lookup yields CDR1 MNHEY and CDR2 SMNVEV (reference sequence). The CDR3 sequence is CASSLSGQGQYF. The CDR3 DNA reads as TGTGCCAGCAGTTTATCAGGACAGGGCCAGTACTTC.

This chain connects TRBV6-5 to TRBJ1-6; 11 nucleotides agree with TRBD1. This CDR3 comprises 15 residues. In germline, CDR1 is MNHEY, CDR2 SVGAGI. V lost 5 bases, J lost 10 bases, and 7 bases stayed unmatched. The CDR3 nucleotides read TGTGCCAGCAGTAGCGGGGACAGGGGGAGGTCACCCCTCCACTTT. Translation: CASSSGDRGRSPLHF.